The subject of this entry is one T cell receptor beta chain. The record originates from a study of cytomegalovirus exposure and HLA in healthy donors. Study summary: Early on, a data release was issued that held roughly 86 million unique TCRs from HLA-typed donors.

The PCR ran on 60 Vbeta and 13 Jbeta primers. Profiled with immunoSEQ multiplex PCR; TCRdb holds only in-frame clones, not every one. The table has about 160,000 clones, about 80% seen once. Donors showed nominal health when sampled, although they likely had unrecorded immune exposures. Germline V CDR1 and CDR2: MGHDK, SYGVNS. CDR3 length: 15 amino acids. J lost 5 bases, V lost 3 bases, and 4 bases had no gene match. The sequenced material came from PBMCs. This clonotype was obtained from a woman aged 35 to 49 in good health and CMV-seronegative. The gene calls are TRBV25-1 and TRBJ2-1, with TRBD2 matching 10 bases. The CDR3 spells CASSDSGRTHNEQFF. CDR3 coding DNA: TGTGCCAGCAGTGATAGCGGGAGGACTCACAATGAGCAGTTCTTC.